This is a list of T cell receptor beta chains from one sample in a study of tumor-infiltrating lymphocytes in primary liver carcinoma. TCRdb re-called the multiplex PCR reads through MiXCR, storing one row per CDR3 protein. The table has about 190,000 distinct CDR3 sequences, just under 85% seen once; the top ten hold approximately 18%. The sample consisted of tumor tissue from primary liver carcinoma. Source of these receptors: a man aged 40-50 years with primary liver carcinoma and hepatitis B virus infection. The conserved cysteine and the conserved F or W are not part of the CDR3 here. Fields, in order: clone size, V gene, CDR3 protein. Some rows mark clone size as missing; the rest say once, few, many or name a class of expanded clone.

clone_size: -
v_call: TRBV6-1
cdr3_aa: ASYGLAGGSETQY

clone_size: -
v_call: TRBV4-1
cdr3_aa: ANSLQGEGSGELF

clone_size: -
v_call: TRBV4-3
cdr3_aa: ASSQGTSGANVLT

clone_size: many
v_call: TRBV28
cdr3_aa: ASSGPGQGFRYT

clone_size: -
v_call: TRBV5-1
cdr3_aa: SSNLEGTSTDMQY

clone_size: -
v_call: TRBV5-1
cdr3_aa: TSSLGSTSGDYEQY

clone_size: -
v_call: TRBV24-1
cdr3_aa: ATSDPSRDYGYT

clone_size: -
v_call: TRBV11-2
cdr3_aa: ASRQGVAGGWSYELY

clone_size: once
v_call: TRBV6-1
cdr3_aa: ARTLAGGPMGRVTQY

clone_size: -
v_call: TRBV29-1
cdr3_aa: SIVTSGEGAKNIQY

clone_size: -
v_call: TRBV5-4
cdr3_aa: ASSLGSFFSGTNVLT

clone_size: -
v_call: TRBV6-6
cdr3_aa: ASSGIGVRSEAF

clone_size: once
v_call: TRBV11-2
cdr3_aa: ASSTDSDTGGLC

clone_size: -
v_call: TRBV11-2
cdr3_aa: ASSLRWTGEDERY

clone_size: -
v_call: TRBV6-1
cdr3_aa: ASKILHEQF

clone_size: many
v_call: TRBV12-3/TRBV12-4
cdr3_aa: ASSSSISEAF

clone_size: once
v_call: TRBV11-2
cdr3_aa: GSRRNRRRSYEQY

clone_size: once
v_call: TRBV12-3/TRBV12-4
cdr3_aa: ASSPQGLWNEQF

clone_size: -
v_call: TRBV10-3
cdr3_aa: TIGKGYTDAQY

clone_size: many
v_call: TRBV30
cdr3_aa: AWSRHGTDYGYT

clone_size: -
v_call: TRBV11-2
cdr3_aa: ASSLSGNTEVF

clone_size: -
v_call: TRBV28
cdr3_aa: ASRSPGQWRNRYT

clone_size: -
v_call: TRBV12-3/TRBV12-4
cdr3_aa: ASSLSRAAEAF

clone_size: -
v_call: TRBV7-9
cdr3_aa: ANSPPSGVSGNTIY

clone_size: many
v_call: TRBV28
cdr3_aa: ASSSYSRSSYEQY

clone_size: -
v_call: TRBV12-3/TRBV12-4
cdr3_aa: ASNIIRGLGNEKF

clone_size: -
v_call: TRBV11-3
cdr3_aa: AGSLNANEQL

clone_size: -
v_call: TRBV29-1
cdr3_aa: SVAQVGQPQH

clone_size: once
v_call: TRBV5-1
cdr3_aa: TSSTGASGRWNTQY

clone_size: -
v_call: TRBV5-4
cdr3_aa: AGSLNGDGRKTQY

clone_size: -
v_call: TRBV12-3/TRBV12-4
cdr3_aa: VSSLGGYEQY

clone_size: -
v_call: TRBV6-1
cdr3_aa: AGRALGTNQGTQY

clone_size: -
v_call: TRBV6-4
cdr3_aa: VSSSSTGGNQY

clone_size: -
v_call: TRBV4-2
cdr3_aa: ASGQPGLAGDRGLF

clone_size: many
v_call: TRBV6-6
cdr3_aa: ASSTRTAVYGYT

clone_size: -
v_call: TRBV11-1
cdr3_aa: ASSLVLREGQRAF

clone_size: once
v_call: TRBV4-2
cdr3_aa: ASREGGSPLY

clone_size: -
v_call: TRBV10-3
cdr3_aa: AISDSVQPVRRAYERY

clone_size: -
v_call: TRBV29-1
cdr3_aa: SVGLAVGFYNELF

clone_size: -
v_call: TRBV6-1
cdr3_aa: ASSFGDTGIGYT

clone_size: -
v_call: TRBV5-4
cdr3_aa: ASSLEGGIHKQY

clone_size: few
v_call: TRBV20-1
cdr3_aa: SASASRTETQY

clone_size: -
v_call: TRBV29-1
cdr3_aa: CVEVDGPGIGYS

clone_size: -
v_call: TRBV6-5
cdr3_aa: ASSYDAGSLSTEAF

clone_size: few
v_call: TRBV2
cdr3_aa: ASSHYNSGYEQF

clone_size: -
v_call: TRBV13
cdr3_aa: ASSLTSGRAGELS

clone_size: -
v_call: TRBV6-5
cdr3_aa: ASNYSSSVGSQETQY

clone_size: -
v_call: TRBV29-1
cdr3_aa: SVLENLETQY

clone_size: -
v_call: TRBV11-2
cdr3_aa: AGSLDPGETSTDMQY